Here is one TCR delta chain with its context. Its specificity is not known. The protein held in TCRdb is that of a much larger clone and does not match this DNA's translation at residues 6 and 15, likely because of a read error; the protein shown is translated from the DNA. Both TRG and TRD chains were sequenced from each sorted sample. TCRdb re-processed the multiplex PCR reads using CATT. The sample has 90,000 or so delta-chain clones, 0.98% seen once; the top ten hold just under 10%. This specimen belongs to a study of γδ T cells in repeated Plasmodium falciparum infection. Study summary: Each infection was followed by sampling at 21 days, plus baseline and some pre-infection draws. The study, taken as a whole, reports: Waves of new clonotype selection appeared after repeated controlled infections in Vdelta2-negative, largely Vdelta1+, gammadelta T cells.

Germline V gene sequence: CDR1 GEAIGNYY, CDR2 EKD. This CDR3 contains 18 residues. Flow sorting of PBMC yielded separate Vgamma9/Vdelta2+ and Vdelta2-negative gammadelta T cell populations for bulk repertoire analysis. Sequencing was carried out using gamma-delta T cells from blood. The receptor was isolated from a pool of human donors (malaria-infected and uninfected, not separated). The chain recombines TRDV2 with TRDJ3, with D possibly matching TRDD3 (5 bases). The CDR3 is CAYTLRGSSSWDTRKMFF. The CDR3 coding sequence is TGTGCCTATACTCTCCGGGGGTCCAGCTCCTGGGACACCCGAAAGATGTTTTTC.